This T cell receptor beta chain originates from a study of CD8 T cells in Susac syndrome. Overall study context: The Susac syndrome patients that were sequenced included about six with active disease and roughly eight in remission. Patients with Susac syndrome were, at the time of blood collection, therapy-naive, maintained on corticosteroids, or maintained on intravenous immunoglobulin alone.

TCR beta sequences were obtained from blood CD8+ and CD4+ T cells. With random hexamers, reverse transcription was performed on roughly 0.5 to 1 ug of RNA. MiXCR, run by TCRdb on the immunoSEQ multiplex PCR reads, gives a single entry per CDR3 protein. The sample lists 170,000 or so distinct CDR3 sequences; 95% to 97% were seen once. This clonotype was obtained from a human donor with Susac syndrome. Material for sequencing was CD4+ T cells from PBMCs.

The CDR3 DNA reads as TGTGCCAGCAGTCTCCGACAGGGTTTAGTCTATGGCTACACCTTC. Translating it yields CASSLRQGLVYGYTF. The chain employs TRBV27 and TRBJ1-2; TRBD1 aligns across 7 bases. The CDR3 has 15 residues. Looked up from germline, CDR1 is MNHEY and CDR2 is SMNVEV (reference sequence). Trimming cost V 5 bases and J 4 bases; bases outside gene matches: 10.